This T cell receptor (beta chain) was captured in a study of blood T cell repertoires in COVID-19. Assay used: immunoSEQ multiplex PCR; TCRdb lists only in-frame clones, some missing. Of 200,000 or so clones in the sample, about 80% are singletons; the top ten hold 6.9%. The source is a human donor with acute or convalescent COVID-19. The donor label of this sample is uncertain. Specimen: peripheral blood.

DNA for the CDR3: TGTGCCAGCAGAATAACCGGGGAGCTGTTTTTT. Residues: CASRITGELFF. This rearrangement joins TRBV6-5 to TRBJ2-2; the D is unclear. The CDR3 covers 11 residues. The germline V gene has CDR1 MNHEY and CDR2 SVGAGI. The V end was cut by 6 bases, the J end by 5 bases, with 4 bases between.